The T cell receptor (beta chain) described here comes from a study of T cell changes during pregnancy in multiple sclerosis. Sequencing was performed with immunoSEQ multiplex PCR; in TCRdb, only in-frame clones are kept and a portion is missing. The sample records around 100,000 clones, 90% to 95% being singletons. Germline V gives CDR1 GTSNPN, CDR2 SVGIG (reference sequence). The CDR3 spans 12 residues. V shed 6 bases and J shed 1 base, with 9 bases lying between them. The chain is built from TRBV30 and TRBJ1-2; D unclear. The source of this sequence is a female donor with multiple sclerosis, enrolled in a pregnancy study. Sequenced here: peripheral blood, sampled in the third trimester of pregnancy. This chain's CDR3 is CACTGSNYGYTF. The CDR3 nucleotides read TGTGCCTGCACTGGGAGTAACTATGGCTACACCTTC.